This T cell receptor (beta chain) was captured by sequencing in a study of blood T cell repertoires in COVID-19. Looking at the study overall: COVID-19 samples, acute and convalescent, were from the United States, Italy and Spain. T cells, B-cell-depleted T cells, or PBMCs supplied cDNA or gDNA.

The V end lost 8 bases, the J end lost 7 bases, and 12 bases lay between the germline ends. The germline CDR1 and CDR2 sequences are SNHLY and FYNNEI. This CDR3 spans 13 amino acids. Original data processing: Estimates of nucleated cell counts were drawn from the amplification of reference gene primers. Libraries were prepared by immunoSEQ multiplex PCR; TCRdb keeps only in-frame clonotypes and omits some of them. Clone size and the V and J calls come from that table; the DNA yielded D and trimming. The repertoire includes 100,000 to 120,000 clones, 65% to 85% of them detected once, and roughly 1.6% sits in the top ten.

The TCR comes from a man aged 50-59 years with acute or convalescent COVID-19. The sequencing input was peripheral blood. V and J are TRBV2 and TRBJ1-6; unclear D gene. This chain's CDR3 is CASWVVENSPLHF. CDR3 nucleotide sequence: TGTGCCAGCTGGGTCGTGGAGAATTCACCCCTCCACTTT.